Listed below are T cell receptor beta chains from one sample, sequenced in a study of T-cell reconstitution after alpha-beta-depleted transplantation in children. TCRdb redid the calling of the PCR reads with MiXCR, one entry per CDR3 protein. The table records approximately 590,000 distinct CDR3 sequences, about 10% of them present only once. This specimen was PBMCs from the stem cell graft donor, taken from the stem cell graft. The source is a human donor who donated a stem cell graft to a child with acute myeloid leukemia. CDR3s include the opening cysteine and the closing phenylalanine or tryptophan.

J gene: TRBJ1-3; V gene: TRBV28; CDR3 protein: CASSLGRGFSGNTIYF
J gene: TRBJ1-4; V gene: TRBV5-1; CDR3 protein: CASSLGEAATSEKLFF
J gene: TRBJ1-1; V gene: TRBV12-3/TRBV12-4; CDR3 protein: CASSAGGGVNTEAFF
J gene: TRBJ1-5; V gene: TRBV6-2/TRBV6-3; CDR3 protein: CASSYGGQPQHF
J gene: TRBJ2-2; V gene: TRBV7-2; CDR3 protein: CASSLGFRLATGELFF
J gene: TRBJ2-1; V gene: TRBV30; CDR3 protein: CAWGTLAGPQFF
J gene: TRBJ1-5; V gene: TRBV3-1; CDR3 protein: CASSQDPQGTQPQHF
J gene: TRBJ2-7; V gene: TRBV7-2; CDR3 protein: CASSLGGGSSYEQYF
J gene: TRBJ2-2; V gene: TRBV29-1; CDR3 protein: CSVEAAPRAGELFF
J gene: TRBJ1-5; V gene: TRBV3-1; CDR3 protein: CASSQIHSNQPQHF
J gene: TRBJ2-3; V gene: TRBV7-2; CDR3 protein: CASSLRGRPGDTQYF
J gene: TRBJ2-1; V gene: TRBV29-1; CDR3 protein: CSVAGAYNEQFF
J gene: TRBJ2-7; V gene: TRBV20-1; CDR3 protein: CSARDQDGQTYEQYF
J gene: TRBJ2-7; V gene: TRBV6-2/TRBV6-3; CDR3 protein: CASSYSIPLRFLPLAGSYEQYF
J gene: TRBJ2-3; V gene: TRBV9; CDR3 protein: CASSVYSGGGPGDTQYF
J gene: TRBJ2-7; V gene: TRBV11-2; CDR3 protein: CASSLGGTSGRPAFF
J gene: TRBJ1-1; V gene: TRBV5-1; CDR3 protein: CASSSRTDTGAFF
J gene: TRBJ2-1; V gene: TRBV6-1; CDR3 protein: CASRNPTGSEQFF
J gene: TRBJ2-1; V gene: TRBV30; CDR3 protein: CAWSRGGYNEQFF
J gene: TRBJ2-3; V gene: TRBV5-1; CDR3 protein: CASSLGAAGLTFTDTQYF
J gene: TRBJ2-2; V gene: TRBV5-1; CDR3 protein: CASSLGASWNTGELFF
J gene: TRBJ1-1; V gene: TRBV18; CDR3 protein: CASSSQQGSEAFF
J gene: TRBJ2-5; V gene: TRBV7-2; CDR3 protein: CASSFTGSLSPAQYF
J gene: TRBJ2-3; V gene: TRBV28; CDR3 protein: CASSPLPGLADTDTQYF
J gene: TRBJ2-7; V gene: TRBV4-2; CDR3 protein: CASSQDGTSVSYEQYF
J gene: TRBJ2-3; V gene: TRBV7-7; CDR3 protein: CASSRFSGQGLTDTQYF
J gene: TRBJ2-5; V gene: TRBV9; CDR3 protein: CASSVYGGRMDTQYF
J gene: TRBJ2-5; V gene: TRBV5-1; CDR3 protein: CASSPGRAQETQYF
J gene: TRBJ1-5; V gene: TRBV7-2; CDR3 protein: CASSGRGNQPQHF
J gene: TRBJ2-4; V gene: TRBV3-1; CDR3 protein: CASSQRPWDRLAKNIQYF
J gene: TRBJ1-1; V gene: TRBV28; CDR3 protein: CASSPTYNTEAFF
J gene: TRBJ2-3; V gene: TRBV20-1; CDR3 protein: CSASRTGGASGTQYF
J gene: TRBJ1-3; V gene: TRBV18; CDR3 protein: CASSPGKGNTIYF
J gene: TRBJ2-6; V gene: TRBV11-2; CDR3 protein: CASVLLGQVRSGANVLTF
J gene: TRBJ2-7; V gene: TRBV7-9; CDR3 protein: CASSLRRDSSYEQYF
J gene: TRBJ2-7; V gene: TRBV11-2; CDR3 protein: CASSPETGRYEQYF
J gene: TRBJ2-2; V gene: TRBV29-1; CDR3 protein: CSGAALAGSGELFF
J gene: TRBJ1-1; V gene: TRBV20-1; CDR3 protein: CSAGARGWTEAFF
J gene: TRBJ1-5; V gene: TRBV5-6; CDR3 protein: CASSLKGFNQPQHF